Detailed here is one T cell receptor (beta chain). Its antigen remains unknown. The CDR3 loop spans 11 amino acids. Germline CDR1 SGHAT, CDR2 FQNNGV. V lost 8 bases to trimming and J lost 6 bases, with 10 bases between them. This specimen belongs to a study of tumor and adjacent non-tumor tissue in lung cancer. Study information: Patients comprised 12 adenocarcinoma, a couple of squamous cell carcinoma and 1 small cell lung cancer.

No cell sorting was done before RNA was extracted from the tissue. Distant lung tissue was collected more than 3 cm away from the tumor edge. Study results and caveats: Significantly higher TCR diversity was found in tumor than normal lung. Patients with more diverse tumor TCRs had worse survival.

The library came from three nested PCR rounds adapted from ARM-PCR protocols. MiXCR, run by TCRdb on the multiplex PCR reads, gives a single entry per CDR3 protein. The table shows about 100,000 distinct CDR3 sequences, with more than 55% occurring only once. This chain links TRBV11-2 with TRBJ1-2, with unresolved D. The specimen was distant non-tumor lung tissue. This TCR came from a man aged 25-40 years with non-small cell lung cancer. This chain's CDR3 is CASGSRHGYTF. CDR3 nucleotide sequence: TGTGCCAGCGGCTCTCGTCATGGCTACACCTTC.